Below, one T cell receptor (beta chain) is given with its context. Its target is not known. DNA at about 200 ng, tens of thousands of T cell genomes, went into sorted-subset replicate PCRs. TCRdb keeps only in-frame clones here, not all; method: immunoSEQ multiplex PCR. The data show under 1,900,000 clones, with around 98.5% seen just once and around 0.33% held by the top ten. V gave up 4 bases and J gave up 2 bases, with 21 bases separating them. The CDR3 has 19 residues. Germline CDR1 MNHNS, CDR2 SASEGT. The sample is drawn from a study of shared clonotypes between healthy human individuals. Study overall: For every donor, three CD4 naive, three CD4 memory, two CD8 naive and one CD8 memory plates were used. Study outcomes and limitations: Represented genetic and exposure-history diversity was restricted by having few donors.

The TCR was taken from a young man in good health. Sequenced: naive CD4+ T cells sorted from blood. The subset denotes: CD45RA+ positively selected. This chain joins TRBV6-1 and TRBJ2-6, with a possible D match to TRBD1 (5 bases). CDR3 bases: TGTGCCAGCAGTGGTAGACAGTCCAGTAGGGCTGCTGGGGCCAACGTCCTGACTTTC. Its translation is CASSGRQSSRAAGANVLTF.